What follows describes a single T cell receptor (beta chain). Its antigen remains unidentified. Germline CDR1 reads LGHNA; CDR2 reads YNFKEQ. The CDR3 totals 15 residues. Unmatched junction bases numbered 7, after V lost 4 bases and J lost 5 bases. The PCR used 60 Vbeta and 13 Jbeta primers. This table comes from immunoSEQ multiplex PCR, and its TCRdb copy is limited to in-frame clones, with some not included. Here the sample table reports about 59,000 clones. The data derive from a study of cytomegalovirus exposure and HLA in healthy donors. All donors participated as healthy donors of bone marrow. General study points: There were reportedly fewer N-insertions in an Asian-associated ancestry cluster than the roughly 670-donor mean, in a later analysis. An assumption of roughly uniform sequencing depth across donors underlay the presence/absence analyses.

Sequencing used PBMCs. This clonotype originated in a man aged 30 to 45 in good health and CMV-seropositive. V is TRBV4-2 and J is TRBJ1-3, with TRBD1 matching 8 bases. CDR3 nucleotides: TGTGCCAGCAGCCCCCGACAGGGGAATAGAAACACCATATATTTT. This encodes CASSPRQGNRNTIYF.